Each of the 31 T cell receptor beta chains below was sequenced from the same sample in a study of technical replicates of blood from several donors. Here immunoSEQ multiplex PCR was the method, and the copy in TCRdb shows in-frame clones only, minus some. The sample records 65,000 to 80,000 clones, around nine tenths being singletons. Sequenced sample: T cells isolated from PBMCs. The receptors come from a human donor in good health.

V is TRBV5-8 and J is TRBJ2-5; D is ambiguous. V lost 1 base, J lost 0 bases, and 7 bases lay in between. Germline values: CDR1 SGHTS, CDR2 YDEGEE. The CDR3 loop spans 14 amino acids. The CDR3: CASSLLVYQETQYF. The DNA for the CDR3 is TGTGCCAGCAGCTTGTTAGTGTACCAAGAGACCCAGTACTTC.

V usage is TRBV6-5 and J usage is TRBJ2-2, with no clear D. Deletions cut 0 bases from V and 6 bases from J, with 11 bases between. Germline CDR1 reads MNHEY; CDR2 reads SVGAGI. This CDR3 is built from 15 residues. CDR3 residues: CASSYSVGTPGELFF. CDR3 in DNA: TGTGCCAGCAGTTACTCGGTCGGTACTCCCGGGGAGCTGTTTTTT.

This clone came up once. The junction departs from the called germline gene at one end, perhaps through a read error. This chain joins TRBV6-1 and TRBJ2-2, with D maybe TRBD1 (6 bases). Germline V CDR1 and CDR2: MNHNS, SASEGT. The CDR3 extends over 16 amino acids. Here the CDR3 DNA reads TGTGCCAGCGGTGATGAGGGGGAGAATTACACCGGGGAGCTGTTTTTT. Translation gives CASGDEGENYTGELFF.

Details on this clone: A junction end diverges from the germline sequence, so it may reflect a read error. The chain joins TRBV7-9 to TRBJ2-1; 13 nucleotides line up with TRBD2. CDR3 length: 16 residues. Germline V gene data show CDR1 as SEHNR and CDR2 as FQNEAQ (reference sequence). CDR3 residues: CASSRRTSGSYNGQFF. CDR3 DNA sequence: TGTGCCAGCAGCCGAAGGACTAGCGGGAGTTACAATGGGCAGTTCTTC.

The genes are TRBV18 and TRBJ2-1; 9 bases map to TRBD2. The V gene end was trimmed by 0 bases and the J gene end by 7 bases; junction bases not matched to a gene: 4. The CDR3 has 15 residues. The germline gives CDR1 KGHSH, CDR2 LQKENI. The CDR3 reads CASSPPLAGWNEQFF. The CDR3 nucleotides read TGTGCCAGCTCACCACCACTAGCGGGTTGGAATGAGCAGTTCTTC.

The V call is TRBV15, the J call TRBJ1-5; a weak D match, TRBD1 (5 bases). Germline CDR1 and CDR2: LNHNV and YYDKDF (reference sequence). This CDR3 region has 17 residues. Trimming stripped 0 bases from V and 0 bases from J, with 12 bases between. The CDR3, as DNA: TGTGCCACCAGCAGAGATTTGACAGCTTATAGCAATCAGCCCCAGCATTTT. Amino acid sequence: CATSRDLTAYSNQPQHF.

This sequence joins TRBV5-1 and TRBJ2-2, with 7 bases identical to TRBD2. The CDR3 is 14 amino acids. Germline V lookup: CDR1 SGHRS, CDR2 YFSETQ. After removal of 10 bases from V and 4 bases from J, the junction contained 10 bases not matched to a gene. Written as DNA, the CDR3 is TGCGCCTCCCGGCTCGGGGGGTCCACCGGGGAGCTGTTTTTT. Translated: CASRLGGSTGELFF.

The chain recombines TRBV30 with TRBJ2-1; TRBD2 matches 14 bases. The CDR3 is made up of 15 amino acids. CDR1 is GTSNPN, CDR2 SVGIG, per germline (reference sequence). V was pared by 6 bases and J by 6 bases, with 7 bases of the junction left unmatched. The CDR3 loop reads CACSRLAGGPNEQFF. CDR3 bases: TGTGCCTGCAGCAGACTAGCGGGAGGGCCCAATGAGCAGTTCTTC.

The chain recombines TRBV4-1 with TRBJ1-3; unclear D gene. The CDR3 loop spans 15 amino acids. Germline loops: CDR1 MGHRA, CDR2 YSYEKL. Trimming cost V 0 bases and J 5 bases, with 11 bases left between them. CDR3 in amino acids: CASSQDEGRRNTIYF. Written as DNA, the CDR3 is TGCGCCAGCAGCCAAGACGAGGGCAGGAGAAACACCATATATTTT.

V and J are TRBV2 and TRBJ1-1, with 7 bases fitting TRBD1. V shed 6 bases and J 3 bases; nucleotides not matched to a gene: 7. Germline lookup yields CDR1 SNHLY and CDR2 FYNNEI. The length of the CDR3 is 14 residues. CDR3 residues: CASSPDRDDTEAFF. The CDR3 coding sequence is TGTGCCAGCAGCCCCGACAGGGATGACACTGAAGCTTTCTTT.

The sample holds one count of this clone. The rearrangement joins TRBV27 to TRBJ2-1; 12 bases agree with TRBD2. The CDR3 has 14 amino acids. Germline V gene lookup returns CDR1 MNHEY and CDR2 SMNVEV (reference sequence). V lost 6 bases to trimming and J lost 8 bases; unmatched junction nucleotides: 5. The CDR3, as DNA: TGTGCCAGCAGACTAGCGGGAGGATTCTATGAGCAGTTCTTC. This translates into CASRLAGGFYEQFF.

The chain recombines TRBV27 with TRBJ1-5; 7 positions agree with TRBD1. Germline CDR1 and CDR2: MNHEY and SMNVEV (reference sequence). Unmatched junction bases numbered 12, after V lost 8 bases and J lost 2 bases. The CDR3 runs 16 residues. CDR3 in amino acids: CASLPRAGTGNQPQHF. DNA for the CDR3: TGTGCCAGCCTTCCGAGGGCAGGGACAGGCAATCAGCCCCAGCATTTT.

The chain has TRBV4-3 and TRBJ1-1, with 7 bases identical to TRBD1. The CDR3 loop spans 14 amino acids. Germline CDR1 and CDR2: LGHNA and YSLEER. Germline trimming cut 4 bases from V and 5 bases from J; bases unmatched to any gene: 7. The CDR3 DNA reads TGCGCCAGCAGCCCAGGACAGGTAAGGACTGAAGCTTTCTTT. This translates into CASSPGQVRTEAFF.

The chain uses TRBV25-1 and TRBJ1-4, with 10 bases fitting TRBD1. Trimming took 2 bases from V and 3 from J; bases not matched to a gene: 6. This CDR3 comprises 17 residues. Germline V lookup: CDR1 MGHDK, CDR2 SYGVNS. CDR3 DNA sequence: TGTGCCAGCAGTGAAGGGACAGGGGTATCGGCTAATGAAAAACTGTTTTTT. It is translated as CASSEGTGVSANEKLFF.

CDR3 in amino acids: CASSGLAGSTDTQYF. CDR3 in DNA: TGCGCCAGCAGCGGACTAGCGGGAAGCACAGATACGCAGTATTTT. The V gene is TRBV4-1, the J gene TRBJ2-3; 12 positions match TRBD2. In germline, CDR1 is MGHRA, CDR2 YSYEKL. The CDR3 spans 15 residues. V dropped 5 bases and J dropped 0; count of bases not matched to a gene: 0.

The rearrangement links TRBV7-9 to TRBJ2-7; TRBD1 matches at 7 bases. J lost 7 bases, V lost 6 bases, and 9 bases had no gene match. Germline CDR1 is SEHNR and CDR2 is FQNEAQ (reference sequence). The CDR3 contains 13 residues. DNA for the CDR3: TGTGCCAGCAGTGGACAGGCACCAGGGGAGCAGTACTTC. Its protein product is CASSGQAPGEQYF.

V and J are TRBV7-3 and TRBJ2-7, with D perhaps TRBD1 (6 bases). Germline loops: CDR1 SGHTA, CDR2 FQGTGA. Trimming pared 6 bases from V and 3 bases from J, leaving 9 bases between. The CDR3 length is 12 residues. The DNA for the CDR3 is TGTGCCAGCAGTCAACAGGGCTACGAGCAGTACTTC. Its protein is CASSQQGYEQYF.

This sequence joins TRBV7-2 and TRBJ2-1; 8 bases map to TRBD2. CDR3 size: 14 residues. Germline V lookup: CDR1 SGHTA, CDR2 FQGNSA. Unmatched junction bases numbered 15, after V lost 11 bases and J lost 9 bases. The CDR3 spells CASRNGRALGEQFF. In nucleotides, the CDR3 is TGTGCCTCCCGAAACGGGAGGGCCTTGGGTGAGCAGTTCTTC.

The chain links TRBV12-2 to TRBJ2-1; TRBD2, as called in the table, went unchecked against the DNA. TRBV12-2 represents a pseudogene. The CDR3 runs to 15 residues. CDR3 bases: TGTGCAAGTCGCTTAGTAACGGGAGGTTCGAGTGAGCAGTTCTTC. Translating it yields CASRLVTGGSSEQFF.

The gene calls are TRBV6-5 and TRBJ2-7, with TRBD2 identical over 7 bases. V lost 8 bases to trimming and J lost 4 bases; unmatched junction nucleotides: 8. Germline CDR1 and CDR2: MNHEY and SVGAGI. This CDR3 spans 13 amino acids. The CDR3 loop is CASLGAGLYEQYF. The CDR3 DNA reads TGTGCCAGCCTCGGAGCGGGACTTTACGAGCAGTACTTC.

This chain connects TRBV11-3 to TRBJ2-1, with TRBD2 identical over 9 bases. Germline V gives CDR1 SGHNT, CDR2 YENEEA. This CDR3 contains 17 residues. J gave up 8 bases and V 5 bases, and 16 bases lay outside the gene matches. CDR3 protein: CASSLHSWREGGDEQFF. CDR3 bases: TGTGCCAGCAGCCTACACTCCTGGCGGGAGGGGGGGGATGAGCAGTTCTTC.

This clone was recorded once. The rearrangement joins TRBV16 to TRBJ2-6, with a weak D call TRBD2 (5 bases). CDR1 is KGHSY and CDR2 is FQNENV in the germline V gene. CDR3 size: 17 residues. V gave up 0 bases and J gave up 2 bases, with 11 bases separating them. CDR3 protein: CASSQSLEGTGANVLTF. CDR3 nucleotide sequence: TGTGCCAGCAGCCAATCGCTTGAGGGAACTGGGGCCAACGTCCTGACTTTC.

The V gene is TRBV5-1, the J gene TRBJ2-5; no clear D gene. The V and J ends lost 0 bases and 5 bases respectively, with 14 bases between them. The germline gives CDR1 SGHRS, CDR2 YFSETQ. The CDR3 runs to 15 residues. The CDR3 here is CASSLEPRVGETQYF. CDR3 in DNA: TGCGCCAGCAGCTTGGAGCCTCGGGTCGGGGAGACCCAGTACTTC.

The chain carries TRBV4-1 and TRBJ2-3; D perhaps matches TRBD2 (5 bases). Germline V gene sequence: CDR1 MGHRA, CDR2 YSYEKL. V lost 3 bases to trimming and J lost 1 base, with 17 bases between them. This CDR3 region has 17 residues. CDR3 DNA sequence: TGCGCCAGCAGCCATCCAAGTACTAGATTTGGCACAGATACGCAGTATTTT. Translating it yields CASSHPSTRFGTDTQYF.

V gene TRBV11-2 combines with J gene TRBJ1-1; D may be TRBD1 (6 bases). V lost 1 base and J lost 4, with 10 bases in between. CDR1 and CDR2 (germline): SGHAT, FQNNGV. This CDR3 is built from 14 residues. DNA for the CDR3: TGTGCCAGCAGCTTAGCCCCAGGGGTCACTGAAGCTTTCTTT. Protein sequence: CASSLAPGVTEAFF.

J is TRBJ2-7 and V is TRBV6-5, with TRBD2 matching 10 bases. V shed 5 bases and J 7 bases; nucleotides not matched to a gene: 11. The V gene's germline CDR1 is MNHEY and CDR2 SVGAGI. The CDR3 length is 15 residues. CDR3 residues: CASSLLAGALREQYF. The CDR3 DNA sequence: TGTGCCAGCAGTCTTCTAGCGGGAGCTCTTAGAGAGCAGTACTTC.

The J gene is TRBJ2-7, the V gene TRBV29-1, with 12 bases lining up with TRBD2. The junction had 3 bases not matched to a gene; V was cut back by 5 bases and J by 4 bases. The CDR3 runs 13 residues. Germline lookup yields CDR1 SQVTM and CDR2 ANQGSEA. CDR3 sequence reads: CSVKTSGSYEQYF. CDR3 DNA sequence: TGCAGCGTTAAGACTAGCGGGAGTTACGAGCAGTACTTC.

The rearrangement joins TRBV4-3 to TRBJ2-5, with TRBD2 matching over 8 bases. With V trimmed by 0 bases and J by 1 base, 7 bases remained unmatched. CDR3 length equals 17 residues. Germline CDR1 LGHNA, CDR2 YSLEER. The CDR3, as DNA: TGCGCCAGCAGCCAAGATCTGGTAGCGGGAAGCCAAGAGACCCAGTACTTC. This gives the protein CASSQDLVAGSQETQYF.

The chain uses TRBV6-5 and TRBJ2-5, with a possible D match to TRBD2 (5 bases). Germline V gene data show CDR1 as MNHEY and CDR2 as SVGAGI. Trimming left V 0 bases short and J 5 bases short, with 13 bases between. The CDR3 totals 15 residues. This CDR3 reads CASSYSTPRGETQYF. The CDR3 DNA reads as TGTGCCAGCAGTTACTCAACCCCCAGAGGGGAGACCCAGTACTTC.

The chain uses TRBV13 and TRBJ2-7; D unresolved. V was clipped by 1 base and J by 6 bases, with 10 bases between them. The CDR3 extends over 13 amino acids. Germline V gene lookup returns CDR1 PRHDT and CDR2 FYEKMQ (reference sequence). CDR3 protein: CASSLDTHREQYF. CDR3 in DNA: TGTGCCAGCAGCTTAGATACACACCGCGAGCAGTACTTC.

J is TRBJ1-2 and V is TRBV18, with 9 bases matching TRBD1. The ends lost 3 bases at V and 6 bases at J; junction bases unmatched: 5. The CDR3 is made up of 14 amino acids. Per the germline V gene, CDR1 is KGHSH and CDR2 is LQKENI. CDR3 nucleotides: TGTGCCAGCTCACCGGGACAGGGTGAAAATGGCTACACCTTC. Translation: CASSPGQGENGYTF.